A single sample gave rise to the 4 T cell receptor beta chains below, sequenced in a study of shared clonotypes between healthy human individuals (TCRdb year 2020). The library came from the immunoSEQ multiplex PCR assay. Sourced from immuneACCESS, this table was stored by TCRdb with only in-frame sequences that have V and J called. A share of the clones is absent; for the studies checked, an unresolved V gene accounts for under half, and the remainder has no known explanation. The sample yields approximately 2.3 million clones; more than 80% were counted once. The ten largest clones represent 0.39% of the sample. Sequenced: naive CD4+ T cells from PBMCs. The sample's cell subset or site, from its label and the paper: CD45RA+ positively selected. The receptors stem from a man aged 18-30 years in good health. Some clones in this sample may be carry-over from other donors' samples.

The rearrangement links TRBV15 to TRBJ1-4; D might be TRBD1 (5 bases). Germline CDR1 LNHNV, CDR2 YYDKDF (reference sequence). V dropped 0 bases and J dropped 7 bases, with 12 bases sitting between them. The CDR3 has 15 residues. CDR3: CATSRDSTVGEKLFF. CDR3 nucleotides: TGTGCCACCAGCAGAGATTCGACAGTTGGTGAAAAACTGTTTTTT.

This clone has a handful of counts. The chain uses TRBV19 and TRBJ2-7; 7 bases agree with TRBD1. Trimming cost V 5 bases and J 5 bases; bases outside gene matches: 12. CDR3 length: 15 amino acids. CDR1 is LNHDA and CDR2 is SQIVND in the germline V gene (reference sequence). CDR3 region: CASSLFRTGRNEQYF. DNA of the CDR3: TGTGCCAGTAGTCTTTTTCGGACAGGACGTAACGAGCAGTACTTC.

The chain links TRBV18 to TRBJ2-7; D unclear. Trimming shortened V by 6 bases and J by 5 bases, and 14 bases separated the two germline ends. The CDR3 totals 13 residues. Germline V gene sequence: CDR1 KGHSH, CDR2 LQKENI. CDR3 sequence: CASSSPSSDEQYF. The CDR3 nucleotides read TGTGCCAGCTCCTCCCCATCGAGCGACGAGCAGTACTTC. The full variable domain, rest sourced from reference TRBV18 and TRBJ2-7, is NAGVMQNPRHLVRRRGQEARLRCSPMKGHSHVYWYRQLPEEGLKFMVYLQKENIIDESGMPKERFSAEFPKEGPSILRIQQVVRGDSAAYFCASSSPSSDEQYFGPGTRLTVT.

This chain joins TRBV9 and TRBJ2-1; 8 bases are shared with TRBD2. J was trimmed by 10 bases and V by 0 bases; bases with no gene match: 9. The CDR3 is made up of 15 amino acids. The germline gives CDR1 SGDLS, CDR2 YYNGEE. The CDR3 nucleotides read TGTGCCAGCAGCGTAGCGGGACTAGGGGGTGGGGAGCAGTTCTTC. It is translated as CASSVAGLGGGEQFF.